These 27 T cell receptor beta chains came from one sample sequenced in a study of T cell changes during pregnancy in multiple sclerosis. TCRdb's copy holds only in-frame clones and misses some; the assay was immunoSEQ multiplex PCR. Of 25,000 to 30,000 clones in the sample, about 92% were seen once. The sequenced sample was CD4+ T cells from peripheral blood mononuclear cells, obtained in the first trimester of pregnancy. The receptors stem from a female donor with multiple sclerosis, enrolled in a pregnancy study.

The V and J genes are TRBV20-1 and TRBJ1-2; D not resolved. Germline V CDR1 and CDR2: DFQATT, SNEGSKA (reference sequence). There are 11 residues in the CDR3. V was pared by 4 bases and J by 14 bases, with 17 bases between. The CDR3 protein is CSAIPSPAGTF. CDR3 nucleotides: TGCAGTGCTATCCCCAGTCCGGCCGGGACCTTC.

The rearrangement joins TRBV6-6 to TRBJ1-2, with 8 bases that match TRBD1. Trimming removed 7 bases from V and 7 bases from J; junction bases left unmatched: 14. Germline-derived CDR1 and CDR2 are MNHNY and SVGAGI (reference sequence). The CDR3 extends over 15 amino acids. CDR3 bases: TGTGCCAGCAAAACCCTAACCCAGGGGGCGGGTGGCTACACCTTC. Its protein is CASKTLTQGAGGYTF.

CDR3 sequence: CASSFTRTPFNYGYTF. CDR3 DNA sequence: TGTGCCAGCAGCTTCACTCGGACACCTTTTAACTATGGCTACACCTTC. The chain joins TRBV9 to TRBJ1-2; weak D call: TRBD1 (5 bases). The CDR3 contains 16 residues. Germline V gene sequence: CDR1 SGDLS, CDR2 YYNGEE. Between the trimmed V and J ends, which lost 4 bases and 1 base, there was a span of 17 bases.

The gene calls are TRBV11-2 and TRBJ2-2, with 7 bases aligning to TRBD2. The CDR3 is 15 amino acids. Unmatched junction bases numbered 1, after V lost 2 bases and J lost 1 base. Germline values: CDR1 SGHAT, CDR2 FQNNGV. The chain's CDR3 is CASSLLAGNTGELFF. Here the CDR3 DNA reads TGTGCCAGCAGCTTATTAGCGGGGAACACCGGGGAGCTGTTTTTT. The complete variable domain, with remaining parts taken from reference TRBV11-2 and TRBJ2-2, reads EAGVAQSPRYKIIEKRQSVAFWCNPISGHATLYWYQQILGQGPKLLIQFQNNGVVDDSQLPKDRFSAERLKGVDSTLKIQPAKLEDSAVYLCASSLLAGNTGELFFGEGSRLTVL.

DNA of the CDR3: TGTGCCAGCAGCTTGGGTCTAGCGGGGGCCCAAGAGACCCAGTACTTC. This sequence encodes CASSLGLAGAQETQYF. The chain is built from TRBV5-8 and TRBJ2-5, with TRBD2 matching over 10 bases. J gave up 1 base and V 0 bases, and 3 bases lay outside the gene matches. The CDR3 has 16 amino acids. The germline CDR1 and CDR2 sequences are SGHTS and YDEGEE.

V usage is TRBV7-2 and J usage is TRBJ1-3; D is unresolved. Trimming cost V 7 bases and J 4 bases, with 11 bases left between them. In germline, CDR1 is SGHTA, CDR2 FQGNSA. The CDR3 contains 13 residues. The CDR3, as DNA: TGTGCCAGCAACTCATCACCGGGAAACACCATATATTTT. Its translation is CASNSSPGNTIYF. Combining the CDR3 with reference TRBV7-2 and TRBJ1-3 gives the whole variable domain GAGVSQSPSNKVTEKGKDVELRCDPISGHTALYWYRQSLGQGLEFLIYFQGNSAPDKSGLPSDRFSAERTGGSVSTLTIQRTQQEDSAVYLCASNSSPGNTIYFGEGSWLTVV.

The rearrangement joins TRBV5-6 to TRBJ2-3, with 8 nucleotides matching TRBD1. CDR3 size: 17 residues. Germline V gives CDR1 SGHDT, CDR2 YYEEEE. After removal of 2 bases from V and 4 bases from J, the junction contained 12 bases not matched to a gene. The CDR3 here is CASSFRDRPDGADTQYF. The CDR3 DNA sequence: TGTGCCAGCAGCTTCCGGGACAGGCCCGATGGGGCAGATACGCAGTATTTT.

The V gene is TRBV5-1, the J gene TRBJ2-1; 11 nucleotides align to TRBD2. V dropped 1 base and J dropped 4; count of bases not matched to a gene: 4. The CDR3 is 16 amino acids. Germline CDR1 is SGHRS and CDR2 is YFSETQ. The CDR3 reads CASSLTSGGTYNEQFF. The CDR3, as DNA: TGCGCCAGCAGCTTGACTAGCGGGGGAACATACAATGAGCAGTTCTTC.

The chain joins TRBV5-4 to TRBJ2-3; D is possibly TRBD2 (7 bases). This CDR3 comprises 17 residues. V was cut by 4 bases and J by 3 bases, with 21 bases left in between. Germline V CDR1 and CDR2: SGHNT, YYREEE (reference sequence). Written as DNA, the CDR3 is TGTGCCAGCAGCATTAAGGGGGGGCTAGTCAGTACAGATACGCAGTATTTT. It is translated as CASSIKGGLVSTDTQYF.

This sequence joins TRBV4-3 and TRBJ1-2, with 7 positions matching TRBD1. Germline assignment: CDR1 LGHNA and CDR2 YSLEER. V was clipped by 4 bases and J by 7 bases; unmatched bases: 6. The length of the CDR3 is 13 residues. This chain's CDR3 is CASSLTGRGGYTF. CDR3 nucleotides: TGCGCCAGCAGCCTGACAGGGCGGGGTGGCTACACCTTC.

J is TRBJ1-6 and V is TRBV30; TRBD1 might be the D (6 bases). This CDR3 region has 13 residues. Deletions cut 2 bases from V and 7 bases from J, with 9 bases between. Germline V gene sequence: CDR1 GTSNPN, CDR2 SVGIG (reference sequence). The CDR3 DNA reads as TGTGCCTGGAGTAGGGGGAACAATTCACCCCTCCACTTT. Translating it yields CAWSRGNNSPLHF.

The CDR3 loop is CASSIGRGDTEAFF. The CDR3 nucleotides are TGTGCCAGCAGCATAGGGCGGGGCGACACTGAAGCTTTCTTT. This chain joins TRBV5-5 and TRBJ1-1; possible D gene TRBD1, 5 bases. Trimming left V 4 bases short and J 3 bases short, with 13 bases between. Germline assignment: CDR1 SGHKS and CDR2 YYEKEE (reference sequence). This CDR3 contains 14 residues.

The chain recombines TRBV5-1 with TRBJ1-2; 8 bases are a match to TRBD1. Unmatched junction bases numbered 11, after V lost 9 bases and J lost 7 bases. This CDR3 is built from 13 residues. The V gene's germline CDR1 is SGHRS and CDR2 YFSETQ. Written as DNA, the CDR3 is TGCGCCACCAGACTTACAGGGACAGGTGGCTACACCTTC. This translates into CATRLTGTGGYTF.

The chain recombines TRBV2 with TRBJ2-5, with D perhaps matching TRBD1 (6 bases). Per germline, CDR1 SNHLY and CDR2 FYNNEI. The CDR3 consists of 15 residues. The V and J ends lost 10 bases and 1 base respectively, with 19 bases between them. The CDR3 loop reads CATPGGRTVQETQYF. The CDR3 region has the DNA TGTGCCACCCCAGGAGGCCGGACAGTCCAAGAGACCCAGTACTTC.

A remark on this clone: The junction and the germline gene differ at one end; a read error may be behind it. This chain links TRBV7-7 with TRBJ2-2; the D gene is possibly TRBD2 (6 bases). Germline CDR1 SSHAT, CDR2 FNYEAQ (reference sequence). The CDR3 has 15 residues. DNA of the CDR3: TGTGCTAGCAGCTTGGGATCGGGGGTGACCGGGGAGCTGTTTTTT. Amino acids: CASSLGSGVTGELFF.

The chain employs TRBV4-3 and TRBJ1-5; 7 nucleotides line up with TRBD1. The V gene end was trimmed by 1 base and the J gene end by 7 bases; junction bases not matched to a gene: 13. The CDR3 loop spans 17 amino acids. The germline CDR1 and CDR2 sequences are LGHNA and YSLEER. This CDR3 reads CASSQVVTGPGGQPQHF. The CDR3 DNA reads as TGCGCCAGCAGCCAAGTAGTGACAGGGCCCGGGGGACAGCCCCAGCATTTT.

The J gene is TRBJ1-3, the V gene TRBV28; D call uncertain. The CDR3 runs 14 residues. Germline lookup yields CDR1 MDHEN and CDR2 SYDVKM. V was cut by 7 bases and J by 0 bases, with 10 bases left in between. The CDR3 sequence: CASIPRGSGNTIYF. CDR3 bases: TGTGCCAGCATTCCCCGGGGCTCTGGAAACACCATATATTTT.

This clone was seen once. The chain carries TRBV19 and TRBJ2-7; 9 nucleotides match TRBD1. The CDR3 spans 15 residues. J gave up 6 bases and V 5 bases, and 11 bases lay outside the gene matches. CDR1 LNHDA and CDR2 SQIVND come from the germline V gene (reference sequence). CDR3 coding DNA: TGTGCCAGTAGTGTCCTCGGGACAGGGAGTCCCGAGCAGTACTTC. Amino acid sequence: CASSVLGTGSPEQYF.

V is TRBV5-1 and J is TRBJ2-5; possibly TRBD2 for D (6 bases). V was clipped by 4 bases and J by 4 bases, with 14 bases between them. The CDR3 is made up of 14 amino acids. From germline, CDR1 is SGHRS and CDR2 YFSETQ. CDR3 sequence reads: CASSPSDSSETQYF. Written as DNA, the CDR3 is TGCGCCAGCAGCCCTAGCGACTCATCAGAGACCCAGTACTTC.

This clone has just one count. This rearrangement joins TRBV15 to TRBJ1-5; unclear D gene. The CDR3 consists of 17 residues. Germline V gene lookup returns CDR1 LNHNV and CDR2 YYDKDF (reference sequence). V lost 1 base and J 0 bases, leaving 13 bases between the germline ends. The CDR3 DNA reads TGTGCCACCAGCAGAGGGTTGGCAGATTATAGCAATCAGCCCCAGCATTTT. This codes for CATSRGLADYSNQPQHF.

The V call is TRBV5-1, the J call TRBJ1-1, with a possible D match to TRBD1 (6 bases). V was pared by 4 bases and J by 3 bases, with 16 bases between. The CDR3 is 15 amino acids. Germline V gene data show CDR1 as SGHRS and CDR2 as YFSETQ. CDR3 sequence reads: CASSPGGARDTEAFF. In nucleotides, the CDR3 is TGCGCCAGCAGCCCGGGGGGGGCGCGCGACACTGAAGCTTTCTTT.

The genes are TRBV4-3 and TRBJ2-1; 10 bases are a match to TRBD2. Germline loops: CDR1 LGHNA, CDR2 YSLEER. The CDR3 loop spans 15 amino acids. V trimming: 6 bases; J trimming: 3 bases; junction bases outside the gene matches: 5. CDR3 sequence reads: CASSYGLAVYNEQFF. CDR3 nucleotide sequence: TGCGCCAGCAGTTACGGACTAGCGGTCTACAATGAGCAGTTCTTC.

This clone was counted a single time. This chain links TRBV9 with TRBJ1-1, with D hard to call. The V gene lost 0 bases and the J gene lost 1 base, with 10 bases spanning the gap. Germline V gene data show CDR1 as SGDLS and CDR2 as YYNGEE. The CDR3 spans 15 residues. The DNA for the CDR3 is TGTGCCAGCAGCGTAGGTCTCCGGGAGAACACTGAAGCTTTCTTT. Translation: CASSVGLRENTEAFF.

J is TRBJ1-2 and V is TRBV6-5; D possibly corresponds to TRBD1 (5 bases). Germline V gene sequence: CDR1 MNHEY, CDR2 SVGAGI. The CDR3 runs to 12 residues. V was pared by 10 bases and J by 4 bases, with 13 bases between. The CDR3 is CATVGGTYGYTF. Here the CDR3 DNA reads TGTGCCACCGTCGGGGGGACCTATGGCTACACCTTC.

This clone has just one count. The chain links TRBV5-1 to TRBJ1-1, with D unclear. This CDR3 has 14 amino acids. Deletions cut 7 bases from V and 3 bases from J, with 16 bases between. Germline assignment: CDR1 SGHRS and CDR2 YFSETQ. This chain's CDR3 is CASAPSGMHTEAFF. CDR3 nucleotides: TGCGCCAGCGCTCCCTCTGGCATGCACACTGAAGCTTTCTTT.

This chain uses TRBV18 with TRBJ1-5; D ambiguous. CDR3 length: 13 amino acids. V lost 3 bases and J lost 1, with 4 bases in between. Per germline, CDR1 KGHSH and CDR2 LQKENI. The CDR3 spells CASSPLSNQPQHF. DNA of the CDR3: TGTGCCAGCTCACCCCTCAGCAATCAGCCCCAGCATTTT. The complete variable domain, with remaining parts taken from reference TRBV18 and TRBJ1-5, reads NAGVMQNPRHLVRRRGQEARLRCSPMKGHSHVYWYRQLPEEGLKFMVYLQKENIIDESGMPKERFSAEFPKEGPSILRIQQVVRGDSAAYFCASSPLSNQPQHFGDGTRLSIL.

This clone was counted between two and nine times. This chain connects TRBV20-1 to TRBJ2-7; D is uncertain. The ends were cut back, 3 bases at V and 4 bases at J, with 7 bases in the middle. The germline V gene encodes CDR1 DFQATT and CDR2 SNEGSKA (reference sequence). CDR3 length: 11 residues. The CDR3 DNA is TGCAGTGCTAGCCCCCTTTACGAGCAGTACTTC. It translates to CSASPLYEQYF.